A single sample is the source of the 30 T cell receptor beta chains below, sequenced in a study of glioma-infiltrating T cells after dendritic cell vaccination. TCRdb's table, derived via immunoSEQ multiplex PCR, lists solely in-frame clones and lacks some. The data contain approximately 90,000 clones, over 75% of them singletons. Time point in this sample: after dendritic cell vaccination, including at tumor progression/relapse. Sample: blood, taken after dendritic cell vaccination. The receptor set was obtained from a human donor with glioblastoma.

This clone was recorded only once. This chain uses TRBV6-1 with TRBJ1-2; a weak D match, TRBD1 (6 bases). V was cut by 6 bases and J by 14 bases, with 25 bases left in between. The CDR3 extends over 14 amino acids. Looked up from germline, CDR1 is MNHNS and CDR2 is SASEGT. In DNA, the CDR3 is TGTGCCAGCAGCACCGGGACATCGGTAAGGGGAGTAACCTTC. Translating it yields CASSTGTSVRGVTF.

This chain joins TRBV15 and TRBJ1-4, with TRBD1 matching over 7 bases. The length of the CDR3 is 15 residues. From germline, CDR1 is LNHNV and CDR2 YYDKDF (reference sequence). The V segment lost 1 base and the J segment 3 bases; nucleotides outside the gene matches: 2. The CDR3 nucleotides are TGTGCCACCAGCAGAGTCAGGGGGTCTAATGAAAAACTGTTTTTT. Amino acids: CATSRVRGSNEKLFF.

For this clone: Other DNA sequences from this sample encode an identical CDR3 as well. The chain recombines TRBV18 with TRBJ1-1, with 7 bases fitting TRBD1. Germline-derived CDR1 and CDR2 are KGHSH and LQKENI. V trimming: 2 bases; J trimming: 4 bases; junction bases outside the gene matches: 1. The CDR3 sequence is 13 residues long. The CDR3 loop reads CASSPAGGTEAFF. CDR3 coding DNA: TGTGCCAGCTCACCAGCAGGGGGCACTGAAGCTTTCTTT.

The gene calls are TRBV6-1 and TRBJ1-5; D is unresolved. CDR1 MNHNS and CDR2 SASEGT come from the germline V gene. V was pared by 8 bases and J by 1 base, with 12 bases between. This CDR3 spans 14 amino acids. Here the CDR3 DNA reads TGTGCCAGCCTGGCAGGCCAAAGCAATCAGCCCCAGCATTTT. Protein product: CASLAGQSNQPQHF.

The CDR3 region has the DNA TGTGCCAGCAGGGGGGAAAGACTAGTTGGTGGGCAGTTCTTC. Translation gives CASRGERLVGGQFF. The genes are TRBV6-5 and TRBJ2-1; tentatively, D is TRBD2 (6 bases). Trimming stripped 6 bases from V and 12 bases from J, with 21 bases between. This CDR3 has 14 amino acids. Germline values: CDR1 MNHEY, CDR2 SVGAGI.

This clone was seen more than once but under ten times. The gene calls are TRBV27 and TRBJ1-1, with D tentatively TRBD1 (6 bases). Deletions cut 6 bases from V and 0 bases from J, with 11 bases between. The CDR3 runs to 14 residues. Germline CDR1 is MNHEY and CDR2 is SMNVEV (reference sequence). CDR3 loop: CASRIDRLNTEAFF. The CDR3 DNA reads as TGTGCCAGCAGAATAGACAGGCTGAACACTGAAGCTTTCTTT.

This clone was seen a few times. V and J are TRBV2 and TRBJ2-2, with 7 bases lining up with TRBD1. The CDR3 is 14 residues long. Germline V gene data show CDR1 as SNHLY and CDR2 as FYNNEI. V gave up 4 bases and J gave up 5 bases; unmatched junction bases: 4. This chain's CDR3 is CASSVDRVTGELFF. CDR3 bases: TGTGCCAGCAGTGTTGACAGGGTAACCGGGGAGCTGTTTTTT. The full variable domain, rest sourced from reference TRBV2 and TRBJ2-2, is EPEVTQTPSHQVTQMGQEVILRCVPISNHLYFYWYRQILGQKVEFLVSFYNNEISEKSEIFDDQFSVERPDGSNFTLKIRSTKLEDSAMYFCASSVDRVTGELFFGEGSRLTVL.

The chain couples TRBV4-1 to TRBJ2-2, with a possible D match to TRBD2 (5 bases). The V gene's germline CDR1 is MGHRA and CDR2 YSYEKL. This CDR3 region has 14 residues. V was cut by 0 bases and J by 4 bases, with 6 bases left in between. The CDR3 here is CASSQDRGTGELFF. CDR3 in DNA: TGCGCCAGCAGCCAAGATCGGGGCACCGGGGAGCTGTTTTTT.

The chain uses TRBV28 and TRBJ2-5; 9 bases agree with TRBD1. V was clipped by 6 bases and J by 5 bases; unmatched bases: 13. CDR3 length: 16 amino acids. Germline-derived CDR1 and CDR2 are MDHEN and SYDVKM. CDR3 sequence (DNA): TGTGCCAGCAGCTTGGGTAACAGGGGGCGCGGGGAGACCCAGTACTTC. Translated, it gives CASSLGNRGRGETQYF.

The chain recombines TRBV21-1 with TRBJ1-2; TRBD1 reflects the table's D call only, with no check against the DNA. TRBV21-1 is a pseudogene segment. The CDR3 is made up of 14 amino acids. CDR3 nucleotides: TGTGCCAGCAGCAAAGGGACAGGGGTAGGGGGCTACACCTTC. This gives the protein CASSKGTGVGGYTF.

This sequence joins TRBV30 and TRBJ1-2, with D unresolved. The CDR3 is 12 residues long. The V end was cut by 0 bases, the J end by 3 bases, with 5 bases between. The V gene's germline CDR1 is GTSNPN and CDR2 SVGIG (reference sequence). The CDR3 DNA follows: TGTGCCTGGAGTGTCCAATACTATGGCTACACCTTC. This encodes CAWSVQYYGYTF.

The CDR3 loop reads CASSLYRRSGNTIYF. The CDR3 region has the DNA TGTGCCAGCAGTTTGTATCGGAGGTCTGGAAACACCATATATTTT. V is TRBV28 and J is TRBJ1-3; D not certain. The CDR3 is 15 amino acids. Trimming shortened V by 3 bases and J by 1 base, and 10 bases separated the two germline ends. Per germline, CDR1 MDHEN and CDR2 SYDVKM.

This sequence joins TRBV7-2 and TRBJ1-4, with D unresolved. Trimming removed 2 bases at V and 8 bases at J, with 6 bases between. The CDR3 runs to 12 residues. Per the germline V gene, CDR1 is SGHTA and CDR2 is FQGNSA. The CDR3 nucleotides read TGTGCCAGCAGCTTATGGGCCGAAAAACTGTTTTTT. Translated, it gives CASSLWAEKLFF.

The chain uses TRBV5-1 and TRBJ2-5, with D tentatively TRBD2 (6 bases). The germline V and J ends were trimmed by 5 bases and 1 base, with 12 bases remaining between them. The germline gives CDR1 SGHRS, CDR2 YFSETQ. There are 14 residues in the CDR3. The DNA for the CDR3 is TGCGCCAGCAGACCGTCTAGCGCCCAAGAGACCCAGTACTTC. Translating it yields CASRPSSAQETQYF.

The chain has TRBV7-5 and TRBJ1-2; the DNA was not used to check the table's D call, TRBD1. TRBV7-5 is annotated as a pseudogene. The CDR3 is 13 residues long. The CDR3: CARSGTGNYGYTF. CDR3 sequence (DNA): TGTGCCAGAAGCGGTACAGGGAACTATGGCTACACCTTC.

The rearrangement joins TRBV19 to TRBJ1-5; D remains unclear. The CDR3 is 15 residues long. The V and J ends lost 1 base and 2 bases respectively, with 9 bases between them. Germline CDR1 LNHDA, CDR2 SQIVND (reference sequence). CDR3 bases: TGTGCCAGTAGTATAGGCGGGGTACGCAATCAGCCCCAGCATTTT. It specifies CASSIGGVRNQPQHF.

This sequence joins TRBV7-8 and TRBJ2-7; D is possibly TRBD1 (5 bases). The CDR3 loop spans 14 amino acids. Trimming removed 6 bases from V and 2 bases from J, with 14 bases in between. CDR1 and CDR2 from the germline V gene are SGHVS and FQNEAQ. The CDR3 is CASSHNTGPYEQYF. The CDR3 bases are TGTGCCAGCAGTCATAATACAGGACCCTACGAGCAGTACTTC.

V and J are TRBV19 and TRBJ2-7; possible D gene TRBD2, 5 bases. CDR1 is LNHDA and CDR2 is SQIVND in the germline V gene (reference sequence). The CDR3 loop spans 17 amino acids. Trimming pared 2 bases from V and 2 bases from J, leaving 19 bases between. The CDR3 DNA reads TGTGCCAGTAGTATATCACAAGAGGGCAGGACTGCCTACGAGCAGTACTTC. Its translation: CASSISQEGRTAYEQYF.

The rearrangement links TRBV4-1 to TRBJ1-2; D perhaps matches TRBD1 (6 bases). Germline V gene sequence: CDR1 MGHRA, CDR2 YSYEKL. The CDR3 loop spans 18 amino acids. V was pared by 0 bases and J by 0 bases, with 17 bases between. CDR3 nucleotides: TGCGCCAGCAGCCAAGATTTGATAAGCAGGGGAGCTAACTATGGCTACACCTTC. Translation: CASSQDLISRGANYGYTF.

This chain joins TRBV6-5 and TRBJ1-2; D is ambiguous. Germline-derived CDR1 and CDR2 are MNHEY and SVGAGI. Trimming pared 2 bases from V and 4 bases from J, leaving 8 bases between. There are 13 residues in the CDR3. The CDR3 spells CASSYRETYGYTF. The CDR3 DNA reads TGTGCCAGCAGTTACCGGGAAACCTATGGCTACACCTTC.

This chain connects TRBV7-9 to TRBJ1-4; no reliable D call. V lost 2 bases and J 6 bases, leaving 13 bases between the germline ends. There are 15 residues in the CDR3. The germline V gene has CDR1 SEHNR and CDR2 FQNEAQ (reference sequence). CDR3 sequence reads: CASSLSYGGDEKLFF. The CDR3 DNA sequence: TGTGCCAGCAGCTTATCATATGGCGGGGATGAAAAACTGTTTTTT.

The V and J genes are TRBV6-1 and TRBJ1-2; 9 bases match TRBD1. The CDR3 is made up of 14 amino acids. Looked up from germline, CDR1 is MNHNS and CDR2 is SASEGT. J lost 7 bases, V lost 5 bases, and 8 bases had no gene match. CDR3 coding DNA: TGTGCCAGCAGTCCGAGGGACAGGGAGGGTGGCTACACCTTC. This gives the protein CASSPRDREGGYTF.

This chain joins TRBV18 and TRBJ1-5; 7 positions agree with TRBD1. The germline V gene has CDR1 KGHSH and CDR2 LQKENI. There are 14 residues in the CDR3. Germline trimming cut 4 bases from V and 4 bases from J; bases unmatched to any gene: 4. The CDR3: CASSQTGLNQPQHF. In DNA, the CDR3 is TGTGCCAGCTCACAGACAGGGCTAAATCAGCCCCAGCATTTT. Full variable domain (outside the CDR3, taken from reference TRBV18 and TRBJ1-5): NAGVMQNPRHLVRRRGQEARLRCSPMKGHSHVYWYRQLPEEGLKFMVYLQKENIIDESGMPKERFSAEFPKEGPSILRIQQVVRGDSAAYFCASSQTGLNQPQHFGDGTRLSIL.

The V call is TRBV13, the J call TRBJ2-3; 9 positions agree with TRBD1. Germline assignment: CDR1 PRHDT and CDR2 FYEKMQ (reference sequence). With 6 bases clipped from V and 12 bases from J, the junction kept 10 bases outside the gene matches. CDR3 length: 13 amino acids. The chain's CDR3 is CASRPYPTGGQYF. CDR3 bases: TGTGCCAGCAGGCCCTACCCGACAGGGGGACAGTATTTT. Using reference TRBV13 and TRBJ2-3 for the parts outside the CDR3, the full variable domain is AAGVIQSPRHLIKEKRETATLKCYPIPRHDTVYWYQQGPGQDPQFLISFYEKMQSDKGSIPDRFSAQQFSDYHSELNMSSLELGDSALYFCASRPYPTGGQYFGPGTRLTVL.

This chain joins TRBV7-9 and TRBJ1-3, with 7 bases fitting TRBD1. The CDR3 extends over 15 amino acids. Germline lookup yields CDR1 SEHNR and CDR2 FQNEAQ (reference sequence). V lost 5 bases, J lost 4 bases, and 8 bases stayed unmatched. CDR3 coding DNA: TGTGCCAGCAGCCGGGACAGAGCTGCCGGAAACACCATATATTTT. It encodes CASSRDRAAGNTIYF. Full variable domain (missing parts from reference TRBV7-9 and TRBJ1-3): DTGVSQNPRHKITKRGQNVTFRCDPISEHNRLYWYRQTLGQGPEFLTYFQNEAQLEKSRLLSDRFSAERPKGSFSTLEIQRTEQGDSAMYLCASSRDRAAGNTIYFGEGSWLTVV.

The V call is TRBV21-1, the J call TRBJ2-6; TRBD1 was called by the table and not checked on the DNA. TRBV21-1 is flagged as a pseudogene. This CDR3 region has 17 residues. In DNA form, the CDR3 reads TGTGCCAGCAGCACTCTCCCGGACAACTCTGGGGCCAACGTCCTGACTTTC. Residues: CASSTLPDNSGANVLTF.

The chain recombines TRBV18 with TRBJ1-4; D remains ambiguous. The CDR3 totals 15 residues. The V gene lost 3 bases and the J gene lost 0 bases, with 8 bases spanning the gap. Germline V lookup: CDR1 KGHSH, CDR2 LQKENI. The CDR3 loop is CASSPPSTTNEKLFF. The CDR3 coding sequence is TGTGCCAGCTCACCTCCTAGCACAACTAATGAAAAACTGTTTTTT.

This sequence joins TRBV7-3 and TRBJ2-5; 7 nucleotides line up with TRBD1. With V trimmed by 5 bases and J by 5 bases, 11 bases remained unmatched. This CDR3 is 15 amino acids long. The germline V gene encodes CDR1 SGHTA and CDR2 FQGTGA. Here the CDR3 DNA reads TGTGCCAGCAGCCCCCGACAGGGTAAAAGTGAGACCCAGTACTTC. Translated, it gives CASSPRQGKSETQYF.

This sequence joins TRBV5-5 and TRBJ2-5; 11 bases are shared with TRBD2. Trimming removed 4 bases from V and 1 base from J; junction bases left unmatched: 6. This CDR3 is 16 amino acids long. Germline loops: CDR1 SGHKS, CDR2 YYEKEE (reference sequence). CDR3 in DNA: TGTGCCAGCAGCCCTCGCACTAGCGGGGGCCAAGAGACCCAGTACTTC. Translated: CASSPRTSGGQETQYF. Looking up the rest from reference TRBV5-5 and TRBJ2-5 gives the full variable domain: DAGVTQSPTHLIKTRGQQVTLRCSPISGHKSVSWYQQVLGQGPQFIFQYYEKEERGRGNFPDRFSARQFPNYSSELNVNALLLGDSALYLCASSPRTSGGQETQYFGPGTRLLVL.

The chain carries TRBV18 and TRBJ1-2; 9 nucleotides match TRBD1. With V trimmed by 5 bases and J by 5 bases, 9 bases remained unmatched. CDR3 size: 15 residues. From germline, CDR1 is KGHSH and CDR2 LQKENI. This CDR3 reads CASSGSGTGNYGYTF. The CDR3 DNA sequence: TGTGCCAGCTCAGGATCCGGGACAGGGAATTATGGCTACACCTTC.